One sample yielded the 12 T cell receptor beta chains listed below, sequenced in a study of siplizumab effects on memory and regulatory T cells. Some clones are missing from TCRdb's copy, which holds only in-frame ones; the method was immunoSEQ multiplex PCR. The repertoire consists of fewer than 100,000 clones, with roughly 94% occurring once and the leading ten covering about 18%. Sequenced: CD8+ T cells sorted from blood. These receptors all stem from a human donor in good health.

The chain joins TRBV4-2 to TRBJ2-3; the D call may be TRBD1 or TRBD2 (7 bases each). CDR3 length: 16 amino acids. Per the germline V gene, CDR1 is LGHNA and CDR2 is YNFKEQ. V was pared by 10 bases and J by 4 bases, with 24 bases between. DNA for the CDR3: TGTGCCACCAACCAGGGGGGGACCTACGGGGCAGATACGCAGTATTTT. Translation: CATNQGGTYGADTQYF.

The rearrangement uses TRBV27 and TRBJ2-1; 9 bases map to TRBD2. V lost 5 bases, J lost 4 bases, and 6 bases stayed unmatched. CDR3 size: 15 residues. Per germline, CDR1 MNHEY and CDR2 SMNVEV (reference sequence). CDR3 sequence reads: CASSRLAEIYNEQFF. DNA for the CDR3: TGTGCCAGCAGTAGACTAGCGGAGATATACAATGAGCAGTTCTTC.

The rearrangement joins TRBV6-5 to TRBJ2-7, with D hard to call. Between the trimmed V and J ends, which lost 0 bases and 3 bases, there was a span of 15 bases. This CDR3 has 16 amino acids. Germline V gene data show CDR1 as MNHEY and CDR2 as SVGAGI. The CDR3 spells CASSYSIAVGDYEQYF. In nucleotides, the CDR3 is TGTGCCAGCAGTTACTCGATTGCGGTAGGAGACTACGAGCAGTACTTC.

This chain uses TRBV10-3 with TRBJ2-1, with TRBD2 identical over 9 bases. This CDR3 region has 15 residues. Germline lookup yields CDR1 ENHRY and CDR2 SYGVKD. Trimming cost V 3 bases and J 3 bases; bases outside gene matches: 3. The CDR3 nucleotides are TGTGCCATCAGTGAAGTAGCGGGAGTCTACAATGAGCAGTTCTTC. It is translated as CAISEVAGVYNEQFF.

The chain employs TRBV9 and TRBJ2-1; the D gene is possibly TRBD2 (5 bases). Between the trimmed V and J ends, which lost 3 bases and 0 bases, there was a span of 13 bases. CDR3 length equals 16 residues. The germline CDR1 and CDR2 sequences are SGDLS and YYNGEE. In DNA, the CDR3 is TGTGCCAGCAGCGGGATGAGCGGAGCCTCCTACAATGAGCAGTTCTTC. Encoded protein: CASSGMSGASYNEQFF.

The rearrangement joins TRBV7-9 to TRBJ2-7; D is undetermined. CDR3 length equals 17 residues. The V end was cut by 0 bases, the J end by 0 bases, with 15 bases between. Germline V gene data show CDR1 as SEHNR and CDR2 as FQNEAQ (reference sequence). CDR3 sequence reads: CASSLAWDLDLSYEQYF. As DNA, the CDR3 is TGTGCCAGCAGCTTAGCATGGGATCTAGATCTCTCCTACGAGCAGTACTTC.

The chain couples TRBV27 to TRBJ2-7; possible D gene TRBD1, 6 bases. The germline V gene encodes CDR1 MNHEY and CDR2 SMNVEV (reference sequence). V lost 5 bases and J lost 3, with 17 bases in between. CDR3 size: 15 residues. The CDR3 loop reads CASSDNTGTLYEQYF. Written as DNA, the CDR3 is TGTGCCAGCAGTGACAACACCGGGACACTCTACGAGCAGTACTTC.

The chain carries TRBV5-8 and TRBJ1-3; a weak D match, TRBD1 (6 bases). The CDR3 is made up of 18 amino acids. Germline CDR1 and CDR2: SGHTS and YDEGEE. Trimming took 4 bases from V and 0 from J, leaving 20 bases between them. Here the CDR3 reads CASSRTPWTESSGNTIYF. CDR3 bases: TGTGCCAGCAGCCGCACCCCTTGGACAGAGAGCTCTGGAAACACCATATATTTT.

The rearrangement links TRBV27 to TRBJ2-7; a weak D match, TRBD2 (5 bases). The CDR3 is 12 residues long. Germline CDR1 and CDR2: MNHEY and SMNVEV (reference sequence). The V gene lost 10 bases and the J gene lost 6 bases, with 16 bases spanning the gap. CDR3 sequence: CATIGLGGEQYF. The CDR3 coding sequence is TGTGCCACCATCGGACTCGGAGGCGAGCAGTACTTC.

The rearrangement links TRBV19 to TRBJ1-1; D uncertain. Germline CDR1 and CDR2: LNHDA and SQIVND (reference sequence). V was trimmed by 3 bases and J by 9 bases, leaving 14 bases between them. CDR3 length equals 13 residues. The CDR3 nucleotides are TGTGCCAGTAGTATGGCAGGCCTTGCCCAAGCTTTCTTT. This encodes CASSMAGLAQAFF.

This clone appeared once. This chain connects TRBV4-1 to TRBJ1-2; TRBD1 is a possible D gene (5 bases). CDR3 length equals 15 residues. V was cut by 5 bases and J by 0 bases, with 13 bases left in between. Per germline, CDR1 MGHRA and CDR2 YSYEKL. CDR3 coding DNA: TGCGCCAGCAGCGAGGTAATGGACACTAACTATGGCTACACCTTC. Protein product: CASSEVMDTNYGYTF.

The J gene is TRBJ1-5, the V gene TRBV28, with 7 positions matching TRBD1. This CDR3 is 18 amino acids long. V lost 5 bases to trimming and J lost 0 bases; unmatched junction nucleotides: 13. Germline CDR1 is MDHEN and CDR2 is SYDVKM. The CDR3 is CASSPTSGQIYSNQPQHF. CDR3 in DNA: TGTGCCAGCAGTCCAACCTCGGGACAGATATATAGCAATCAGCCCCAGCATTTT.